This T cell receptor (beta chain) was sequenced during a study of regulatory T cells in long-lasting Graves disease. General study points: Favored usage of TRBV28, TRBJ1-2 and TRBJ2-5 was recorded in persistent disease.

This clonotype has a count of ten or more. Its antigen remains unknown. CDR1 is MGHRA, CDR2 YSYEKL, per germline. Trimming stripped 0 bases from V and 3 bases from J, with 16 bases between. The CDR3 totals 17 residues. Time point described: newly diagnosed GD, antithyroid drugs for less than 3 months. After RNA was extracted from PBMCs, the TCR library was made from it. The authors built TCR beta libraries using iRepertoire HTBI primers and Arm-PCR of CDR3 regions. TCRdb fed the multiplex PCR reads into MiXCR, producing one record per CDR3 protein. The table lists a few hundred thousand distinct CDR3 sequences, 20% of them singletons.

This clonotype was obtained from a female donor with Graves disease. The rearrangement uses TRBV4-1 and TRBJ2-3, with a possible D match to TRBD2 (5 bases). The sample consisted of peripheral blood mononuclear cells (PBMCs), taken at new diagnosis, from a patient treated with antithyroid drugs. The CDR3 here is CASSQDHPPTRTDTQYF. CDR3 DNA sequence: TGCGCCAGCAGCCAAGATCATCCCCCTACTAGGACAGATACGCAGTATTTT.